The clone carrying this TCR beta chain occurred a few times. Its antigen remains unidentified. The CDR3 totals 12 residues. Deletions cut 5 bases from V and 5 bases from J, with 8 bases between. CDR1 and CDR2 from the germline V gene are MNHEY and SVGAGI. The sample belongs to a study of CD8 T cells in ankylosing spondylitis. General study points: Within ankylosing spondylitis blood, a TCR beta motif made up of under 10 highly homologous variants appeared to be characteristic.

Preparation of TCR beta libraries was done by quantitative 5'-RACE with molecular barcodes. TCRdb called the 5' RACE reads again in MiXCR, with one record for every CDR3 protein. Altogether about 340,000 distinct CDR3 sequences are present, approximately 8% being singletons, with the ten largest covering about 15%. The chain carries TRBV6-5 and TRBJ2-3; D gene unclear. The sequenced material came from blood, either unsorted or a sorted T cell fraction (not recorded which). The sequence was collected from a male donor with ankylosing spondylitis. CDR3 nucleotide sequence: TGTGCCAGCAGTGGCTGGGGAGATACGCAGTATTTT. Amino acids: CASSGWGDTQYF.